This T cell receptor (beta chain) derives from a study of regulatory T cells in long-lasting Graves disease. General study findings and limits: Preferential use of TRBV28, TRBJ1-2 and TRBJ2-5 was seen in persistent disease. Persistent patients shared more public clonotypes (about 3,000) than newly diagnosed patients (966).

A remark on this clonotype: Antigen specificity is unknown.

Libraries of TCR beta came from iRepertoire HTBI primers plus Arm-PCR of CDR3 regions. Original data processing: Among the samples, roughly 65 TRBV and about 15 TRBJ segments were identified. One entry per CDR3 protein, called by TCRdb with MiXCR from the multiplex PCR reads. In this record, the V and J calls reflect TCRdb's handling and not the investigators' own analysis. Of some 450,000 distinct CDR3 sequences in the sample, 20% to 25% were seen once. Time point reported: persistent/refractory GD, antithyroid drugs over 5 years with positive TRAb. RNA extracted from PBMCs served as the sequencing template. As a group, patients came from one endocrinology department in Xi'an, China. Germline-derived CDR1 and CDR2 are KGHDR and SFDVKD. The V segment lost 6 bases and the J segment 1 base; nucleotides outside the gene matches: 7. The CDR3 has 15 residues.

Sequencing was performed on peripheral blood mononuclear cells (PBMCs), taken when the disease was refractory, from a patient treated with antithyroid drugs. The chain is built from TRBV24-1 and TRBJ2-5, with 7 bases aligning to TRBD2. This clonotype was obtained from a female donor with Graves disease. Written as DNA, the CDR3 is TGTGCCACCAGTCTAAGCGGGACCAGCCAAGAGACCCAGTACTTC. The encoded protein is CATSLSGTSQETQYF.